This TCR beta chain derives from a study of shared clonotypes between healthy human individuals. In regard to this clone: One end of the junction is discordant with germline, which a read error may explain.

CDR3 length equals 12 residues. Germline loops: CDR1 SNHLY, CDR2 FYNNEI. Deep-level running was used for the assay. Unsorted PBMC DNA went through sequencing on ten immunoSEQ deep assay plates. Some clones are missing from TCRdb's copy, which holds only in-frame ones; the method was immunoSEQ multiplex PCR. The sample holds fewer than 550,000 clones; almost 80% are singletons and the top ten take under 15%. J is TRBJ1-2 and V is TRBV2, with a weak D call TRBD1 (6 bases). The sequencing sample was made of PBMCs. This TCR derives from a middle-aged woman in good health. Some clones in this sample may be carry-over from other donors' samples. CDR3 sequence: CASSRQAYSYTF. The CDR3 coding sequence is TGTGCCAGCAGTCGACAGGCCTATAGCTACACCTTC.